Below, 22 T cell receptor beta chains from the same sample are listed, as sequenced in a study of blood T cells in healthy people across ages. The second PCR ran 7 to 11 cycles with a sample-barcoded 5' primer and J-beta primers. MiXCR was run by TCRdb on the 5' RACE reads, yielding one entry per CDR3 protein. This sample carries hundreds of thousands of distinct CDR3 sequences, around 50% of them seen once, and the ten largest clones take roughly 14%. The sample consisted of blood. The receptors shown here come from a woman over 75 in good health.

This clonotype was detected ten times or more. The CDR3 loop is CASSPSGRPTDTQYF. The CDR3 region has the DNA TGTGCCAGCAGTCCTAGCGGGAGGCCCACAGATACGCAGTATTTT. The V call is TRBV6-1, the J call TRBJ2-3; 11 bases match TRBD2. The germline V gene has CDR1 MNHNS and CDR2 SASEGT. V lost 5 bases to trimming and J lost 2 bases; unmatched junction nucleotides: 3. The CDR3 extends over 15 amino acids.

This clonotype was counted ten times or more. This chain joins TRBV9 and TRBJ2-7; D could derive from TRBD1 or TRBD2 (5 bases each). This CDR3 comprises 14 residues. Deletions cut 2 bases from V and 0 bases from J, with 9 bases between. Per the germline V gene, CDR1 is SGDLS and CDR2 is YYNGEE. CDR3 sequence (DNA): TGTGCCAGCAGCGTTGGGGACGGCTCCTACGAGCAGTACTTC. It codes for CASSVGDGSYEQYF.

This chain joins TRBV20-1 and TRBJ2-3; tentatively, D is TRBD2 (6 bases). The V and J ends lost 3 bases and 4 bases respectively, with 17 bases between them. The germline gives CDR1 DFQATT, CDR2 SNEGSKA (reference sequence). This CDR3 has 15 amino acids. The CDR3 sequence is CSASGVGGFADTQYF. The CDR3 nucleotides read TGCAGTGCTAGCGGAGTGGGAGGCTTTGCAGATACGCAGTATTTT.

This clonotype was seen ten or more times. This chain links TRBV29-1 with TRBJ2-3, with 9 bases fitting TRBD1. CDR1 and CDR2 (germline): SQVTM, ANQGSEA. The ends lost 1 base at V and 2 bases at J; junction bases unmatched: 4. The CDR3 loop spans 15 amino acids. The DNA for the CDR3 is TGCAGCGTTGAAGGAGGGACAGGGCCCACAGATACGCAGTATTTT. As protein: CSVEGGTGPTDTQYF.

This sequence joins TRBV20-1 and TRBJ2-1; a weak D match, TRBD2 (6 bases). V gave up 0 bases and J gave up 0 bases, with 9 bases separating them. The CDR3 runs 15 residues. CDR1 is DFQATT, CDR2 SNEGSKA, per germline (reference sequence). CDR3 sequence: CSARDVGSSYNEQFF. CDR3 sequence (DNA): TGCAGTGCTAGAGATGTCGGGAGCTCCTACAATGAGCAGTTCTTC.

Comments on this clonotype: At one boundary the junction diverges from the germline segment, which might be a read error. The rearrangement uses TRBV15 and TRBJ1-1; 8 bases are shared with TRBD1. The CDR3 is 17 residues long. Germline CDR1 is LNHNV and CDR2 is YYDKDF (reference sequence). For the CDR3, the DNA is TGTGCCACCAGCAAACCCGGGACAGGAGAGATGAACACTGTAGCTTTCTTT. Its translation: CATSKPGTGEMNTVAFF.

In the case of this clonotype: A much larger clone lies one base from this, so it may be a read error. V and J are TRBV20-1 and TRBJ2-3; 11 bases agree with TRBD2. The CDR3 has 14 residues. Germline V gene data show CDR1 as DFQATT and CDR2 as SNEGSKA (reference sequence). The CDR3 DNA reads TGCAGTGCTACCGGGACTAGCGGCACAGATACGCGGTATTTT. It encodes CSATGTSGTDTRYF.

This clonotype was seen repeatedly, ten times or more. The gene calls are TRBV7-2 and TRBJ2-1, with D hard to call. CDR3 length: 15 amino acids. V lost 5 bases and J 4 bases, leaving 15 bases between the germline ends. CDR1 is SGHTA and CDR2 is FQGNSA in the germline V gene. CDR3 sequence: CASSPEATRYNEQFF. DNA for the CDR3: TGTGCCAGCAGCCCAGAAGCCACCCGGTACAATGAGCAGTTCTTC.

In this sample, this clonotype turned up many times. The chain joins TRBV20-1 to TRBJ2-3; TRBD2 might be the D (5 bases). There are 13 residues in the CDR3. V shed 5 bases and J shed 1 base, with 10 bases lying between them. Germline-derived CDR1 and CDR2 are DFQATT and SNEGSKA (reference sequence). This CDR3 is CSAFSRGTDTQYF. The CDR3 region has the DNA TGCAGTGCTTTCTCGAGGGGCACAGATACGCAGTATTTT.

This clonotype was counted only a few times. J is TRBJ2-2 and V is TRBV9; unclear D gene. Germline assignment: CDR1 SGDLS and CDR2 YYNGEE. The CDR3 is 12 residues long. Trimming removed 4 bases from V and 7 bases from J, with 8 bases in between. CDR3 sequence reads: CASSPPVGELFF. The CDR3 DNA reads as TGTGCCAGCAGCCCACCGGTCGGGGAGCTGTTTTTT.

As regards this clonotype: It may be a read error: a sequence one base away is much more abundant. The chain combines TRBV9 with TRBJ2-1; 9 positions agree with TRBD2. Losses at the gene ends were 5 bases for V and 2 bases for J; bases not matched to a gene: 5. The CDR3 length is 15 residues. Germline assignment: CDR1 SGDLS and CDR2 YYNGEE. The CDR3 spells CASRVLAGTYNEQFF. The CDR3 region has the DNA TGTGCCAGCAGGGTTCTAGCGGGGACCTACAATGAGCAGTTCTTC.

The rearrangement uses TRBV2 and TRBJ1-2; no firm D call. The V end lost 4 bases, the J end lost 7 bases, and 4 bases lay between the germline ends. Germline lookup yields CDR1 SNHLY and CDR2 FYNNEI. The CDR3 consists of 10 residues. As DNA, the CDR3 is TGTGCCAGCAGTGGGGGTGGCTACACCTTC. This sequence encodes CASSGGGYTF.

The chain employs TRBV20-1 and TRBJ2-1, with D uncertain. The J call may be in error: the DNA end matches TRBJ2-7 better. The V gene's germline CDR1 is DFQATT and CDR2 SNEGSKA (reference sequence). This CDR3 is built from 15 residues. The CDR3 DNA reads as TGCAGTGCTAGGAGAGGTAGTAGCTCCTACAATGAGCAGTACTTC. It yields the protein CSARRGSSSYNEQYF.

This clonotype was seen many times. This chain uses TRBV28 with TRBJ1-1, with 10 bases aligning to TRBD1. Germline lookup yields CDR1 MDHEN and CDR2 SYDVKM. Germline trimming cut 6 bases from V and 4 bases from J; bases unmatched to any gene: 5. The CDR3 has 14 residues. CDR3 nucleotides: TGTGCCAGCAGCCTCAGGACAGGGGGCACTGAAGCTTTCTTT. Protein: CASSLRTGGTEAFF.

The rearrangement joins TRBV7-2 to TRBJ2-7, with 10 nucleotides matching TRBD2. This CDR3 has 15 residues. The germline gives CDR1 SGHTA, CDR2 FQGNSA. V shed 4 bases and J 2 bases; nucleotides not matched to a gene: 5. The CDR3 protein is CASSYIAGGTYEQYF. CDR3 nucleotides: TGTGCCAGCAGCTACATAGCGGGAGGCACCTACGAGCAGTACTTC.

This clonotype was counted a few times. The rearrangement uses TRBV11-2 and TRBJ1-2; D gene uncertain. Trimming stripped 2 bases from V and 7 bases from J, with 11 bases between. Germline values: CDR1 SGHAT, CDR2 FQNNGV. The CDR3 is 13 amino acids. The CDR3 DNA is TGTGCCAGCAGCTTAAACGGCAGGAGTGGCTACACCTTC. The encoded protein is CASSLNGRSGYTF.

This clonotype was counted many times. The V call is TRBV10-3, the J call TRBJ2-3, with D hard to call. V lost 5 bases and J lost 5, with 8 bases in between. CDR1 and CDR2 (germline): ENHRY, SYGVKD. This CDR3 has 12 residues. CDR3 residues: CAISSLGDTQYF. The CDR3 coding sequence is TGTGCCATCAGTTCCCTCGGAGATACGCAGTATTTT.

The chain combines TRBV7-9 with TRBJ2-5; 8 nucleotides match TRBD2. From germline, CDR1 is SEHNR and CDR2 FQNEAQ (reference sequence). This CDR3 has 14 amino acids. V trimming: 4 bases; J trimming: 1 base; junction bases outside the gene matches: 2. This chain's CDR3 is CASSYGLAQETQYF. CDR3 in DNA: TGTGCCAGCAGCTACGGACTAGCCCAAGAGACCCAGTACTTC. Using reference TRBV7-9 and TRBJ2-5 for the parts outside the CDR3, the full variable domain is DTGVSQNPRHKITKRGQNVTFRCDPISEHNRLYWYRQTLGQGPEFLTYFQNEAQLEKSRLLSDRFSAERPKGSFSTLEIQRTEQGDSAMYLCASSYGLAQETQYFGPGTRLLVL.

The chain uses TRBV4-2 and TRBJ2-2; 7 bases line up with TRBD2. The germline gives CDR1 LGHNA, CDR2 YNFKEQ. Germline trimming cut 0 bases from V and 2 bases from J; bases unmatched to any gene: 6. This CDR3 contains 17 residues. In DNA form, the CDR3 reads TGTGCCAGCAGCCAAGAATCGGGCGGGAGAAACACCGGGGAGCTGTTTTTT. Amino acids: CASSQESGGRNTGELFF.

The chain couples TRBV6-5 to TRBJ2-1, with TRBD2 matching over 11 bases. V gave up 0 bases and J gave up 4 bases; unmatched junction bases: 5. Germline CDR1 and CDR2: MNHEY and SVGAGI. The CDR3 consists of 17 residues. The CDR3 spells CASSYSTSGEGYNEQFF. The DNA of the CDR3 is TGTGCCAGCAGTTACTCGACTAGCGGGGAGGGGTACAATGAGCAGTTCTTC.

This clonotype has just a few counts. The rearrangement uses TRBV7-9 and TRBJ1-2; D unresolved. This CDR3 is built from 13 residues. Germline assignment: CDR1 SEHNR and CDR2 FQNEAQ (reference sequence). The V end was cut by 2 bases, the J end by 7 bases, with 11 bases between. CDR3 in DNA: TGTGCCAGCAGCTTACCGACGGGTCGTGGCTACACCTTC. It specifies CASSLPTGRGYTF.

Notes on this clonotype: Germline and junction disagree at one end, which may indicate a read error. The rearrangement links TRBV6-6 to TRBJ2-4; 7 positions match TRBD1. Gene TRBJ2-5 matches the end of the DNA better, so the J call may be wrong. CDR3 size: 16 residues. Germline lookup yields CDR1 MNHNY and CDR2 SVGAGI (reference sequence). CDR3 nucleotides: TGTGCCGGCAGCCAGAAGGGGACAGCCCCAAAAGAGACCCAGTACTTC. It is translated as CAGSQKGTAPKETQYF.